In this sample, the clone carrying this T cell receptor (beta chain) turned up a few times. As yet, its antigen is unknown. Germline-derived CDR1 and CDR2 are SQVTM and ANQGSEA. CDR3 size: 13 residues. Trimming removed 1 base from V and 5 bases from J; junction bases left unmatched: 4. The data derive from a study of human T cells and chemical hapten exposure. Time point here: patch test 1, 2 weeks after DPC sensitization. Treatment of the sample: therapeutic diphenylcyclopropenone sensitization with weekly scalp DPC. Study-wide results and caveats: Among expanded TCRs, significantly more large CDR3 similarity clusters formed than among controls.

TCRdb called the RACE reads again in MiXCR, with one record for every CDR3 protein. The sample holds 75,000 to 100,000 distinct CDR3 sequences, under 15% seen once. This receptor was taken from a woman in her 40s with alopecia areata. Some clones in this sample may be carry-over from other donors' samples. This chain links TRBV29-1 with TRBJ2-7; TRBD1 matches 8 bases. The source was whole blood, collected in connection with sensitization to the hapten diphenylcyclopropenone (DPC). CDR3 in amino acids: CSVEGTGFNEQYF. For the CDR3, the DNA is TGCAGCGTTGAAGGGACAGGGTTCAACGAGCAGTACTTC.